This TCR beta chain stems from a study of cytomegalovirus exposure and HLA in healthy donors. The PCR had 60 Vbeta and 13 Jbeta primers. The data were produced by immunoSEQ multiplex PCR, yet TCRdb's version contains in-frame clones alone and is incomplete. The profile shows 250,000 to 350,000 clones, roughly 90% of them singletons. This clone was seen a handful of times. This specimen includes other DNA sequences encoding the same CDR3. Trimming at V came to 5 bases and at J to 2 bases, leaving 7 bases not matched to a gene. This CDR3 region has 15 residues. The germline CDR1 and CDR2 sequences are MDHEN and SYDVKM.

Sequencing input: PBMCs. This sequence was found in a man aged 35-49 years in good health and CMV-seropositive. The chain links TRBV28 to TRBJ2-3; 7 positions agree with TRBD2. This CDR3 is CASSPPSGLTDTQYF. CDR3 in DNA: TGTGCCAGCAGTCCACCTAGCGGCCTCACAGATACGCAGTATTTT.